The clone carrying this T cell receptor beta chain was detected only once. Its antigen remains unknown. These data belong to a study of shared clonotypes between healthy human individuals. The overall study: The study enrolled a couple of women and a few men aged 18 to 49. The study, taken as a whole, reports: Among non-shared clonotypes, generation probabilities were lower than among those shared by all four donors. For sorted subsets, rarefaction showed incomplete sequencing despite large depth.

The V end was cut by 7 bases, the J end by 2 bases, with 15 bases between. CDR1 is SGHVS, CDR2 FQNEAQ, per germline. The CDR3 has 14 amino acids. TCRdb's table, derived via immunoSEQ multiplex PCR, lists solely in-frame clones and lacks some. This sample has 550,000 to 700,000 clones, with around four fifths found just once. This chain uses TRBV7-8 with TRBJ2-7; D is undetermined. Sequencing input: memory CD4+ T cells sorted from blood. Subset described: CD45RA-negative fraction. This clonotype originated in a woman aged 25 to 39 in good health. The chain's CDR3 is CASTPVGYPYEQYF. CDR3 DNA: TGTGCCAGCACCCCCGTGGGTTATCCCTACGAGCAGTACTTC.